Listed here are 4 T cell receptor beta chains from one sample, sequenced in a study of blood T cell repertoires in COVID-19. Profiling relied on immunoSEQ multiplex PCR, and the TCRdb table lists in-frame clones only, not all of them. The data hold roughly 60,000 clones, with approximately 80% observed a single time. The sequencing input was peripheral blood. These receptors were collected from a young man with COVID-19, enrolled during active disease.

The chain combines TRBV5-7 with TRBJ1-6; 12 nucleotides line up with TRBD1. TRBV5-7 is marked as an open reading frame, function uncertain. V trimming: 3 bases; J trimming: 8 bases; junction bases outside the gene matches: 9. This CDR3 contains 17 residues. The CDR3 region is CASSSGTGGNWHSPLHF. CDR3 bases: TGTGCCAGCAGCTCCGGGACAGGGGGCAATTGGCATTCACCCCTCCACTTT.

For the CDR3, the DNA is TGTGCCAGCAGCGACAGGGGCCGCAGGAGCACCGGGGAGCTGTTTTTT. Translating it yields CASSDRGRRSTGELFF. The chain is built from TRBV5-5 and TRBJ2-2; 8 nucleotides match TRBD1. Germline V gene sequence: CDR1 SGHKS, CDR2 YYEKEE (reference sequence). The CDR3 extends over 16 amino acids. With 4 bases clipped from V and 4 bases from J, the junction kept 9 bases outside the gene matches.

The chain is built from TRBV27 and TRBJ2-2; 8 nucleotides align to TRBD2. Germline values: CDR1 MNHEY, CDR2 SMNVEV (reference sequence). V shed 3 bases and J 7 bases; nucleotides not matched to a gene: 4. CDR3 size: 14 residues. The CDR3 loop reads CASSFGLAIGELFF. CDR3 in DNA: TGTGCCAGCAGTTTTGGACTAGCTATCGGGGAGCTGTTTTTT.

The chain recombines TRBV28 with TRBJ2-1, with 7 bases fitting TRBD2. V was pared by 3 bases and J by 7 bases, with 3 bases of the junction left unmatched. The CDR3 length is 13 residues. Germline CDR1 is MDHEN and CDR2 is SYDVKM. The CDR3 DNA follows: TGTGCCAGCAGTTTCAGGACTAGGAATGAGCAGTTCTTC. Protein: CASSFRTRNEQFF.